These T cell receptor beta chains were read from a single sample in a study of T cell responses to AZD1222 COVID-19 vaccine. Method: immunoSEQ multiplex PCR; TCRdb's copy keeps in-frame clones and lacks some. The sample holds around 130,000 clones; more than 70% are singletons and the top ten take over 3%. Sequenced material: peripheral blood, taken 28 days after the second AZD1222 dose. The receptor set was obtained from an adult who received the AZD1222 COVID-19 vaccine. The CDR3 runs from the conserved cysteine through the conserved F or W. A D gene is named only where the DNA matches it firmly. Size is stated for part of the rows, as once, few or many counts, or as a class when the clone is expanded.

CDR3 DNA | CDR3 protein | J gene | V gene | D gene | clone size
TGTGCCAGCAGCGTAACAGGGGGAGAATTCGCCGGGGAGCTGTTTTTT | CASSVTGGEFAGELFF | TRBJ2-2 | TRBV9 | TRBD1 | .
TGTGCCAGCGGGCGAGGGACACGGTCTACCTACGAGCAGTACTTC | CASGRGTRSTYEQYF | TRBJ2-7 | TRBV2 | . | .
TGTGCCAGCAGTTACGTCGGTCTGGGTACCTACGAGCAGTACTTC | CASSYVGLGTYEQYF | TRBJ2-7 | TRBV6-5 | . | .
TGTGCCAGCAGTTTTCTTGGGGGTGGCTACACCTTC | CASSFLGGGYTF | TRBJ1-2 | TRBV28 | . | .
TGTGCCAGCAGCCTAGGGGCGCATGGCACAGATACGCAGTATTTT | CASSLGAHGTDTQYF | TRBJ2-3 | TRBV27 | . | .
TGTGCCTGGAGTGAACAGGGAGGAGCTTTCTTT | CAWSEQGGAFF | TRBJ1-1 | TRBV30 | . | .
TGTGCCAGCAGCCAATTAGCGGTAGGGAGGGGTGAGCAGTTCTTC | CASSQLAVGRGEQFF | TRBJ2-1 | TRBV3-1/TRBV3-2 | TRBD2 | few
TGTGCCAGCACTGGCAGTTGGGAATCACCCCTCCACTTT | CASTGSWESPLHF | TRBJ1-6 | TRBV2 | . | .
TGTGCCAGCAGCGGTGGGACAAAGCAAGAGACCCAGTACTTC | CASSGGTKQETQYF | TRBJ2-5 | TRBV5-4 | . | few
TGTGCCAGCAGTTACGGGGGGCCCCCAGCTAACTATGGCTACACCTTC | CASSYGGPPANYGYTF | TRBJ1-2 | TRBV6-5 | . | .